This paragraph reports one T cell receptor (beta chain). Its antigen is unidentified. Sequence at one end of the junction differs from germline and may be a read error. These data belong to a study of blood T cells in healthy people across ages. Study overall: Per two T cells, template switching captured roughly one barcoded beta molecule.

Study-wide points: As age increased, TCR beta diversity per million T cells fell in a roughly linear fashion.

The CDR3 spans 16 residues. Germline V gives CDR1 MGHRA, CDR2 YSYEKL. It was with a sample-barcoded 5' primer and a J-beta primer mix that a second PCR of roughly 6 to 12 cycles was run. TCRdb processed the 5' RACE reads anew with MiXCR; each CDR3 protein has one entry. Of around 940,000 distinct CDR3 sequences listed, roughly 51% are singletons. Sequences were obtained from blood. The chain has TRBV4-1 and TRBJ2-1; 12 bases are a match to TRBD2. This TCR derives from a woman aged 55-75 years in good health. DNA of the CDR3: TGCGCCAGCGGCCAAGCTTCGGGACTAGCGGGCAATGAGCAGTTCTTC. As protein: CASGQASGLAGNEQFF.